This T cell receptor beta chain stems from a study of blood T cell repertoires in COVID-19. About the study: Donors in the United States, Italy and Spain gave samples during acute or convalescent COVID-19.

Living in under 30 US areas, the participants were between about 18 and 100 years of age. The repertoire was sequenced with immunoSEQ multiplex PCR; TCRdb's copy has only in-frame clones and lacks some. There are approximately 490,000 clones in the sample; roughly nine tenths occur only once, and under 0.85% lies in the top ten. V shed 8 bases and J shed 1 base, with 11 bases lying between them. Looked up from germline, CDR1 is SGHVS and CDR2 is FQNEAQ. The CDR3 runs to 13 residues. The TCR comes from a woman younger than 30 who had recovered from COVID-19. The sample comprised PBMCs or T cells enriched from blood (not recorded which). V is TRBV7-8 and J is TRBJ1-1, with TRBD1 as a possible D gene (5 bases). The CDR3 sequence is CASGPQGNTEAFF. In DNA form, the CDR3 reads TGTGCCAGCGGACCGCAGGGGAACACTGAAGCTTTCTTT.